This T cell receptor (beta chain) stems from a study of neurological immune-mediated disorders. This clonotype was observed at least ten times. Its antigen remains unknown. Losses at the gene ends were 4 bases for V and 4 bases for J; bases not matched to a gene: 12. The CDR3 spans 16 residues. In germline, CDR1 is SGHRS, CDR2 YFSETQ. Findings of the study overall: The greatest TCR clonal expansion appeared in HTLV-1-associated myelopathy and the smallest, falling below healthy controls, in multiple sclerosis.

The cDNA was synthesized by means of template-switch 5'RACE, which was carried out with 10-nucleotide random UMIs. TCRdb ran MiXCR on the 5' RACE reads and lists one entry per CDR3 protein. The sample gives tens of thousands of distinct CDR3 sequences, more than 9% of which show up once; 20% to 25% is in the top ten. The receptor was isolated from a woman aged 55-69 years with HTLV-1-associated myelopathy (HAM/TSP). The chain joins TRBV5-1 to TRBJ2-7, with 9 bases lining up with TRBD1. The sample taken for sequencing was PBMCs. CDR3 sequence reads: CASSLDPRQGVYEQYF. DNA of the CDR3: TGCGCCAGCAGCCTAGATCCCCGACAGGGGGTGTACGAGCAGTACTTC.